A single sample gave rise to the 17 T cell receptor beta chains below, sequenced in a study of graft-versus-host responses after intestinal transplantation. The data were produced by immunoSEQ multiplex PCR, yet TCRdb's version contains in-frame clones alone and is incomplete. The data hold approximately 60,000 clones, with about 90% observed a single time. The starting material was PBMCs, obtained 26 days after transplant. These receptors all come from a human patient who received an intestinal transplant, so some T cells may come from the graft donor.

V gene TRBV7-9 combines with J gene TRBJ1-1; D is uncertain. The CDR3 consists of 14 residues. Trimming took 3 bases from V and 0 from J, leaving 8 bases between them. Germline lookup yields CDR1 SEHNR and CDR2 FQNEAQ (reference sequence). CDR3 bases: TGTGCCAGCAGCTTCGGGGTTTTGAACACTGAAGCTTTCTTT. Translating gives CASSFGVLNTEAFF.

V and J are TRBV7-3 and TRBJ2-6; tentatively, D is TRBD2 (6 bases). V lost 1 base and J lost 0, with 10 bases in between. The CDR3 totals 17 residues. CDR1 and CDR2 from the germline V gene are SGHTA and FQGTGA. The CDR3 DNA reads TGTGCCAGCAGCTTAAGGGGGGACGGCTCTGGGGCCAACGTCCTGACTTTC. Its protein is CASSLRGDGSGANVLTF.

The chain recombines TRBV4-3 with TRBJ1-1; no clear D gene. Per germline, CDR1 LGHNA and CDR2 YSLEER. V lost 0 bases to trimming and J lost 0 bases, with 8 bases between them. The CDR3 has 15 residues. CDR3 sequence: CASSQDSYMNTEAFF. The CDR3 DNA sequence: TGCGCCAGCAGCCAAGATTCCTATATGAACACTGAAGCTTTCTTT.

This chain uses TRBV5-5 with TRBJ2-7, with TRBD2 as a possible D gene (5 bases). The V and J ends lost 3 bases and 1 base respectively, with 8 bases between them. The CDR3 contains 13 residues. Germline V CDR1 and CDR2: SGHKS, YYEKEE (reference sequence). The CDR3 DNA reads TGTGCCAGCAGCTCTACGGGGTCCTACGAGCAGTACTTC. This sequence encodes CASSSTGSYEQYF.

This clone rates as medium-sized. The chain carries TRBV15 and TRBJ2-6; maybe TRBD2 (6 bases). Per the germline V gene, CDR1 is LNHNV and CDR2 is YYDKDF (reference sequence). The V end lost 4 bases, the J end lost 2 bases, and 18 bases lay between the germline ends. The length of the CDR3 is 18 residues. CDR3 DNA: TGTGCCACCAGCATCCTACCGGGAGTCGCTACTGGGGCCAACGTCCTGACTTTC. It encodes CATSILPGVATGANVLTF.

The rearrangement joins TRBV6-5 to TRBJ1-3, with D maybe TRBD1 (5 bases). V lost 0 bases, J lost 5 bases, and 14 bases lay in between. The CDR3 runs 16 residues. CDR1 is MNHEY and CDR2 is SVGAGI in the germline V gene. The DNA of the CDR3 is TGTGCCAGCAGTTACTCGATAATGACAGCGAGAAACACCATATATTTT. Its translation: CASSYSIMTARNTIYF.

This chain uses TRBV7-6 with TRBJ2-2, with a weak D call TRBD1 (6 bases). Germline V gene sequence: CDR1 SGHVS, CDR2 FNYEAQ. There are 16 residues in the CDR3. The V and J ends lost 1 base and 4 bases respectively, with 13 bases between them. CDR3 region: CASSLGTEIPTGELFF. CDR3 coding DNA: TGTGCCAGCAGCTTAGGGACAGAAATACCCACCGGGGAGCTGTTTTTT.

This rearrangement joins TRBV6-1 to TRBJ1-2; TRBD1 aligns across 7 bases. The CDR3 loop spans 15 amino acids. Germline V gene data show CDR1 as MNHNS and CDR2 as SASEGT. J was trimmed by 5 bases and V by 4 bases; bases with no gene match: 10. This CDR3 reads CASSVPRQGLYGYTF. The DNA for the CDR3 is TGTGCCAGCAGTGTCCCGAGACAGGGTTTATATGGCTACACCTTC.

The CDR3 bases are TGTGCCAGCAGTCGGACAGGGAGGTCAGATACGCAGTATTTT. Its protein is CASSRTGRSDTQYF. The V and J genes are TRBV25-1 and TRBJ2-3, with 8 bases that match TRBD1. The CDR3 is made up of 14 amino acids. CDR1 is MGHDK and CDR2 is SYGVNS in the germline V gene. With 5 bases clipped from V and 4 bases from J, the junction kept 5 bases outside the gene matches.

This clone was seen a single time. The CDR3 DNA is TGCAGCGTTGATGTAGCGGGAGTAGATACGCAGTATTTT. Translating it yields CSVDVAGVDTQYF. This chain links TRBV29-1 with TRBJ2-3; 9 bases match TRBD2. Trimming at V came to 3 bases and at J to 5 bases, leaving 3 bases not matched to a gene. This CDR3 spans 13 amino acids. The germline V gene encodes CDR1 SQVTM and CDR2 ANQGSEA.

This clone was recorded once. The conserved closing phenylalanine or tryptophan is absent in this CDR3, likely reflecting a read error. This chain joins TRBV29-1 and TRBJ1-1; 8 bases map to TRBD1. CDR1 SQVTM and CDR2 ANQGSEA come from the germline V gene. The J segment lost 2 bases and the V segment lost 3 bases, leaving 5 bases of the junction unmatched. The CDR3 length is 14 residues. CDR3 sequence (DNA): TGCAGCGTTGAGCGACAGGGGAGAAACACTGAAGCTTTCCTT. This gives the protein CSVERQGRNTEAFL.

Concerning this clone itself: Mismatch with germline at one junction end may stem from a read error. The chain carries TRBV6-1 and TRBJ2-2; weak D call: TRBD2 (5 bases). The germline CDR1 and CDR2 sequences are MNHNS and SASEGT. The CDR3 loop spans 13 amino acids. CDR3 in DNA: TGTGCCAGCAGTGAACAGCCCACCGGGGAGCCGTTTTTT. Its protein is CASSEQPTGEPFF.

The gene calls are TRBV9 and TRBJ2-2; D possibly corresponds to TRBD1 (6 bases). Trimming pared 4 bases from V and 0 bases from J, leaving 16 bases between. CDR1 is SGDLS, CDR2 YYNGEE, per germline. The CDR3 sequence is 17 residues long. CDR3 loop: CASSFNRQEANTGELFF. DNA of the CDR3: TGTGCCAGCAGCTTCAACAGACAGGAGGCGAACACCGGGGAGCTGTTTTTT.

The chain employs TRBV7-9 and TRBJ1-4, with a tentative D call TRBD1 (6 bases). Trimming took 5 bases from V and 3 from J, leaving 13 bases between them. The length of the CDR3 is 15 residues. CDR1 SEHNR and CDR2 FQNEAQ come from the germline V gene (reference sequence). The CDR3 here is CASSPQGQANEKLFF. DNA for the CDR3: TGTGCCAGCAGCCCCCAGGGGCAGGCTAATGAAAAACTGTTTTTT. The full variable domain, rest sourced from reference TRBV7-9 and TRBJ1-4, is DTGVSQNPRHKITKRGQNVTFRCDPISEHNRLYWYRQTLGQGPEFLTYFQNEAQLEKSRLLSDRFSAERPKGSFSTLEIQRTEQGDSAMYLCASSPQGQANEKLFFGSGTQLSVL.

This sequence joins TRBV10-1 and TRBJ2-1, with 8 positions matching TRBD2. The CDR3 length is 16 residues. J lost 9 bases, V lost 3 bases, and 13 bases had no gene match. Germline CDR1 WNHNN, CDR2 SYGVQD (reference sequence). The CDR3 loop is CASSDGAGVGIGEQFF. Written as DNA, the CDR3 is TGCGCCAGCAGTGATGGAGCGGGAGTAGGGATCGGTGAGCAGTTCTTC.

The CDR3 DNA is TGTGCCAGCAGCCACGGGGATCAGCCCCAGCATTTT. As protein: CASSHGDQPQHF. The chain uses TRBV7-6 and TRBJ1-5; unclear D gene. Germline lookup yields CDR1 SGHVS and CDR2 FNYEAQ. This CDR3 has 12 residues. Trimming pared 5 bases from V and 5 bases from J, leaving 7 bases between.

The CDR3 sequence is CAWSREAEAFF. CDR3 bases: TGTGCCTGGAGTAGAGAGGCTGAAGCTTTCTTT. This chain joins TRBV30 and TRBJ1-1; unclear D gene. CDR1 is GTSNPN and CDR2 is SVGIG in the germline V gene (reference sequence). The CDR3 length is 11 residues. Trimming stripped 2 bases from V and 6 bases from J, with 7 bases between.